This T cell receptor beta chain derives from a study of T cell responses to AZD1222 COVID-19 vaccine. Sequencing was performed with immunoSEQ multiplex PCR; in TCRdb, only in-frame clones are kept and a portion is missing. The sample carries approximately 99,000 clones, just over 85% recorded once. The CDR3 length is 13 residues. V shed 6 bases and J shed 1 base, with 9 bases lying between them. Germline V gene sequence: CDR1 SGHTA, CDR2 FQGNSA. V usage is TRBV7-2 and J usage is TRBJ1-2; TRBD1 might be the D (5 bases). This specimen was peripheral blood, taken on day 0 of AZD1222 vaccination. This clonotype was obtained from an adult in good health. The CDR3 nucleotides are TGTGCCAGCAGGGCACAGGTTAACTATGGCTACACCTTC. Translating gives CASRAQVNYGYTF.